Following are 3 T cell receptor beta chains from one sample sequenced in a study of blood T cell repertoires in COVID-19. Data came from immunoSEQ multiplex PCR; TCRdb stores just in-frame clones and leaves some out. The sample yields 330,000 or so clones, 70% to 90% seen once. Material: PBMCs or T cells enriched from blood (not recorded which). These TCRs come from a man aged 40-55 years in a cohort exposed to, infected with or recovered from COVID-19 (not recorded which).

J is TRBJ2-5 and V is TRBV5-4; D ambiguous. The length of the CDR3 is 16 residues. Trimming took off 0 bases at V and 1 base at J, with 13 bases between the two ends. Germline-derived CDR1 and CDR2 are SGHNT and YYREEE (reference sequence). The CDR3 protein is CASSLGGAAGQETQYF. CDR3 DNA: TGTGCCAGCAGCTTGGGCGGCGCGGCCGGCCAAGAGACCCAGTACTTC.

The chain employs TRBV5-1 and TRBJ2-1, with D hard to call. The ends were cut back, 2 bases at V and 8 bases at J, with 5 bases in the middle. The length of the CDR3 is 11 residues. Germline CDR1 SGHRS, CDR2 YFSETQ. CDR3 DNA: TGCGCCAGCAGCTTAGAGCATGAGCAGTTCTTC. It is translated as CASSLEHEQFF. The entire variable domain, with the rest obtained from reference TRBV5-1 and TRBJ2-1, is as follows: KAGVTQTPRYLIKTRGQQVTLSCSPISGHRSVSWYQQTPGQGLQFLFEYFSETQRNKGNFPGRFSGRQFSNSRSEMNVSTLELGDSALYLCASSLEHEQFFGPGTRLTVL.

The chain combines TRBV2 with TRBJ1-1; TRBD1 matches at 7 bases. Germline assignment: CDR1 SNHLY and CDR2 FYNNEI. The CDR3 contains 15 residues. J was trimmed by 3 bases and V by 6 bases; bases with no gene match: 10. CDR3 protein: CASSRQGGWDTEAFF. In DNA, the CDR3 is TGTGCCAGCAGCCGACAGGGAGGTTGGGACACTGAAGCTTTCTTT. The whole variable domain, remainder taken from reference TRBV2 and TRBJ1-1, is EPEVTQTPSHQVTQMGQEVILRCVPISNHLYFYWYRQILGQKVEFLVSFYNNEISEKSEIFDDQFSVERPDGSNFTLKIRSTKLEDSAMYFCASSRQGGWDTEAFFGQGTRLTVV.